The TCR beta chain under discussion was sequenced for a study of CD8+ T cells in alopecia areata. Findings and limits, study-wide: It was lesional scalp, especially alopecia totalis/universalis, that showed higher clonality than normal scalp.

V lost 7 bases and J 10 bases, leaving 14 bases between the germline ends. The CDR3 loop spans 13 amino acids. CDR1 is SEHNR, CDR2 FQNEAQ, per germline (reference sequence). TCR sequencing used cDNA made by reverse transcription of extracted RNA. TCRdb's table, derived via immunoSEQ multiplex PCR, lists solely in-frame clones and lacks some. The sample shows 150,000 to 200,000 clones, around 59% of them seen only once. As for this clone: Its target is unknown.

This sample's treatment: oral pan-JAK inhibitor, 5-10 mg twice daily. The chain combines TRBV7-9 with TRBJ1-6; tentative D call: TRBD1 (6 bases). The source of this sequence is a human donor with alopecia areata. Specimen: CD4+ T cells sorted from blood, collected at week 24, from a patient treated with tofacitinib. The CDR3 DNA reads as TGTGCCAGCAACCTAGAGGGGGAGTCACCCCTCCACTTT. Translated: CASNLEGESPLHF.